This T cell receptor (beta chain) was sequenced in a study of OX40 agonist ivuxolimab in advanced cancers. Across the whole study: Patients received intravenous ivuxolimab every 2 weeks at 0.01 to 10 mg/kg. Partial responses occurred in Three dose-escalation patients, one with hepatocellular carcinoma and two with cutaneous melanoma. Study observations and caveats: Average numbers of expanded clones were greater in CD8+ T cells than in CD4+. Researchers did not determine the expanded peripheral T cells' antigen specificity.

Measured with immunoSEQ multiplex PCR; TCRdb has only the in-frame clones, and not every one. The table shows some 37,000 clones, with 88% occurring only once. This clone was seen only a few times. Its antigen is not identified. The source material was CD4+ or CD8+ T cells sorted from blood, sampled in a trial of the OX40 agonist ivuxolimab. The TCR was taken from an adult with an advanced solid tumor such as melanoma, head and neck, liver or kidney cancer.

CDR3 nucleotides: TGTGCCAGCAGTTACGGGTGGACTTTGACGGATACGCAGTATTTT. Its translation is CASSYGWTLTDTQYF. The chain employs TRBV6-5 and TRBJ2-3; D may be TRBD2 (5 bases). The germline V and J ends were trimmed by 2 bases and 6 bases, with 15 bases remaining between them. Looked up from germline, CDR1 is MNHEY and CDR2 is SVGAGI. This CDR3 contains 15 residues.